This record covers a single TCR beta chain. This clonotype was detected many times. There is no known antigen for this receptor. The sample holds no much larger clone one base away, and base qualities are not on file. This sample stems from a study of identical twins (dated by TCRdb to about 2016). At the level of the whole study: The study deep-sequenced TCR alpha and beta repertoires from monozygotic twins, unrelated adults of various ages and cord blood to test whether fetal clonotypes persist. To rule out contamination, the twin experiments were replicated at different times with different library preparation protocols.

For CDR1 and CDR2, the germline V gene lists SGHTA and FQGNSA. The CDR3 runs 12 amino acids, cysteine and phenylalanine included. Only the CDR3 portion is preserved as DNA: 36 bases, with reading frame beginning at the first base. At the junction V is shortened by 5 bases and J by 12 bases, with 14 bases in between. Overall study results and their limits: In beta out-of-frame sequences, excess twin sharing was weaker, because having fewer shared sequences lowered the signal-to-noise ratio. Conclusions relied on cross-sectional statistical analysis, since the same donors could not be followed over many years. Invariant T cells such as MAIT and iNKT could partly confound zero-insertion analyses, although diverse VJ usage argued against such confounding for most clonotypes. Recombination models systematically underestimated out-of-frame TCR alpha sharing in monozygotic twins but agreed with sharing between unrelated individuals. Compared with coincidental sharing between unrelated individuals, out-of-frame TCR alpha sequences shared between twins showed an excess of sequences with low generation probability. Fewer insertions were carried by abundant cord blood beta clonotypes; a weaker similar trend was observed in young adult naive repertoires, while no such trend was observed in memory repertoires.

All donors were healthy Caucasians. Miltenyi CD45RO+ enrichment and human naive T-cell isolation kits were used to isolate memory (CD45RO+) and naive T cells from PBMC. Library generation was performed with 5' RACE. Sequenced using an Illumina HiSeq 2000. Template switching added a universal primer binding site, and the final cDNA carried a unique molecular identifier that allowed TCR cDNA molecules to be counted accurately. Specific primers in the conserved constant-segment region were used to synthesize first-strand cDNA for TCR alpha and beta chains. Each cDNA library was double barcoded, with a SMART-Mk sample barcode plus Illumina barcodes, to control for contamination. TruSeq adapter sequences along with Illumina sample barcodes were introduced in two successive PCR steps. Sequencing of the TCR alpha and beta cDNA libraries was done on the Illumina HiSeq platform using custom primers. As for the original processing: Raw reads were processed with MiGEC to extract unique molecular identifiers, and MiXCR was used to determine CDR3 positions. Recombination models were inferred per individual with the repgenHMM and IGoR tools using an EM algorithm. The tcR package in R was used for shared clonotype analysis, with sharing normalized by the product of cloneset sizes. To study raw recombination without the effects of thymic and clonal selection, out-of-frame nonproductive sequences were analyzed. The public sequencing data were trimmed at Q25 with fastp and processed into clonotypes with MiXCR by TCRdb, which kept only in-frame beta chains. Every entry covers one CDR3 protein and lists the most common genes and DNA from its rows. For this entry, the V and J calls and clone size follow TCRdb and not the study's own pipeline. The sample includes 150,000 or so distinct CDR3 sequences, with around 3.6% observed a single time. Together, the top ten hold around 8.1% of the sample.

The TCR originated in a man aged 18 to 35 in good health. Sequencing was done on a sample of memory T cells sorted from blood. The cell subset or site label, as the study defines it: CD45RO+ enriched T cells. The chain links TRBV7-2 with TRBJ2-1; there is no confident call for the D gene. Here the CDR3 is given as CASSLNQQLQFF. The nucleotide sequence reads as follows: TGTGCCAGCAGCCTCAATCAGCAATTGCAGTTCTTC. Here the CDR3 is joined to the reference TRBV7-2 and TRBJ2-1 genes, and the full variable domain is: GAGVSQSPSNKVTEKGKDVELRCDPISGHTALYWYRQSLGQGLEFLIYFQGNSAPDKSGLPSDRFSAERTGGSVSTLTIQRTQQEDSAVYLCASSLNQQLQFFGPGTRLTVL.